The T cell receptor beta chain under discussion was sequenced for a study of shared clonotypes between healthy human individuals. Repertoires were generated with immunoSEQ multiplex PCR, while TCRdb's copy carries only in-frame clones and drops some. The table lists hundreds of thousands of clones, about three quarters of them singletons. The J segment lost 5 bases and the V segment lost 5 bases, leaving 10 bases of the junction unmatched. The CDR3 sequence is 16 residues long. Germline V gene sequence: CDR1 MNHEY, CDR2 SMNVEV (reference sequence). The chain links TRBV27 to TRBJ2-3; 10 bases fit TRBD2. Sequencing used memory CD4+ T cells sorted from blood. The subset: CD45RA-negative fraction. The TCR was taken from a woman under 40 in good health. CDR3 bases: TGTGCCAGCAGTCGCCAAGCGGGAGGGCCAAGAGATACGCAGTATTTT. It translates to CASSRQAGGPRDTQYF.